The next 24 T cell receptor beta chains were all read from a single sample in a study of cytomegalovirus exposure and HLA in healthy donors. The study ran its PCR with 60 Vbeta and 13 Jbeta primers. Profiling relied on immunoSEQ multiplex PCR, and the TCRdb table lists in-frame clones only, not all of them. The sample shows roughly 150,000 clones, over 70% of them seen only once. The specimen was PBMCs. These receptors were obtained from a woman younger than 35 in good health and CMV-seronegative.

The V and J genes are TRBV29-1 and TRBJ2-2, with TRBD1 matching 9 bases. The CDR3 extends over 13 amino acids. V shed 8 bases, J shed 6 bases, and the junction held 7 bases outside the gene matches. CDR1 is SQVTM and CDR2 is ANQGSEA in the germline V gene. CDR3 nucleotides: TGCAGCACCGGACAGGGGTCGTCCGGGGAGCTGTTTTTT. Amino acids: CSTGQGSSGELFF.

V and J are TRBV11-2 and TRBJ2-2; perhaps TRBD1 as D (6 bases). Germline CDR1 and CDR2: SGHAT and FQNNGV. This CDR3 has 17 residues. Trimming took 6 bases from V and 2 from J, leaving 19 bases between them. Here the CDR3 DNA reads TGTGCCAGCAGACTTCGTTGGGGGCCTTTAAACACCGGGGAGCTGTTTTTT. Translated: CASRLRWGPLNTGELFF.

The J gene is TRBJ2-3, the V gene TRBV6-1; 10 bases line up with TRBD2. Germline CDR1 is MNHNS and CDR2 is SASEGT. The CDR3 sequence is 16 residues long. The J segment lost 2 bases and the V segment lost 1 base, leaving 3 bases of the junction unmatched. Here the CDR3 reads CASSEVLAGPTDTQYF. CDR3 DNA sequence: TGTGCCAGCAGTGAAGTACTAGCGGGGCCCACAGATACGCAGTATTTT.

As DNA, the CDR3 is TGTGCCAGCAGCCATTCTAGCGGGGGGTTCACCGGGGAGCTGTTTTTT. The encoded protein is CASSHSSGGFTGELFF. The rearrangement joins TRBV14 to TRBJ2-2; TRBD2 matches at 11 bases. This CDR3 has 16 amino acids. The germline V gene encodes CDR1 SGHDN and CDR2 FVKESK. J lost 4 bases, V lost 3 bases, and 4 bases had no gene match.

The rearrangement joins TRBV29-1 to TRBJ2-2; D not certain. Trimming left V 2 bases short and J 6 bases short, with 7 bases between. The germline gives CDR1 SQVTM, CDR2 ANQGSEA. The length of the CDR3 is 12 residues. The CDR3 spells CSVEFRSGELFF. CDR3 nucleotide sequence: TGCAGCGTTGAATTCCGGTCCGGGGAGCTGTTTTTT.

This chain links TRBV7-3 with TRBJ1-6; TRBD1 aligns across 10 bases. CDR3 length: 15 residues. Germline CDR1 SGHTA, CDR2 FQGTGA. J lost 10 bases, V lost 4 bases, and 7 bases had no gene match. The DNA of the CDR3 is TGTGCCAGCAGCTCCGGGACAGGGGCATCGTCACCCCTCCACTTT. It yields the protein CASSSGTGASSPLHF.

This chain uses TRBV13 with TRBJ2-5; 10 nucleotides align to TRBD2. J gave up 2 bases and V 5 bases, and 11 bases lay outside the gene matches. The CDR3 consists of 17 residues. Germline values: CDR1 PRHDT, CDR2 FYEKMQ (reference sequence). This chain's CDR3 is CASSLVSGGIYQETQYF. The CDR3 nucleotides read TGTGCCAGCAGCCTGGTTAGCGGGGGGATCTATCAAGAGACCCAGTACTTC. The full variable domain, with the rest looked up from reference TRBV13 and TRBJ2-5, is AAGVIQSPRHLIKEKRETATLKCYPIPRHDTVYWYQQGPGQDPQFLISFYEKMQSDKGSIPDRFSAQQFSDYHSELNMSSLELGDSALYFCASSLVSGGIYQETQYFGPGTRLLVL.

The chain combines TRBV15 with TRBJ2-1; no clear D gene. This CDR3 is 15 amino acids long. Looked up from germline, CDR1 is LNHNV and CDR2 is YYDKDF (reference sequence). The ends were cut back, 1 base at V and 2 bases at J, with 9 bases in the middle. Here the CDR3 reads CATSRAQDPYNEQFF. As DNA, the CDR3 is TGTGCCACCAGCAGAGCTCAGGATCCCTACAATGAGCAGTTCTTC.

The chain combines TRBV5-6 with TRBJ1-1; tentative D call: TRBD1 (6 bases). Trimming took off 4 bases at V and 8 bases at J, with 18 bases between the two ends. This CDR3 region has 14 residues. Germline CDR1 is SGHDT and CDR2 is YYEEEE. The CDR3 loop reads CASSPGGGAGEAFF. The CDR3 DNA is TGTGCCAGCAGCCCCGGGGGGGGCGCGGGAGAAGCTTTCTTT.

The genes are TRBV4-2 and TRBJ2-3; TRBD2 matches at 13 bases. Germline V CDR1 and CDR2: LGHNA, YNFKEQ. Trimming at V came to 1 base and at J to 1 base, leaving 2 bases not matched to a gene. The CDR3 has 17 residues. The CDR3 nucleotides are TGTGCCAGCAGCCAAGCCGGGACTAGCGGGGGCACAGATACGCAGTATTTT. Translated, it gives CASSQAGTSGGTDTQYF.

The CDR3 region is CASSGHSGQSSYNEQFF. In DNA, the CDR3 is TGTGCCAGCAGTGGTCATTCTGGACAGAGCTCCTACAATGAGCAGTTCTTC. The rearrangement uses TRBV6-1 and TRBJ2-1; D is perhaps TRBD1 (6 bases). Germline loops: CDR1 MNHNS, CDR2 SASEGT. CDR3 length equals 17 residues. Trimming removed 4 bases from V and 0 bases from J, with 16 bases in between.

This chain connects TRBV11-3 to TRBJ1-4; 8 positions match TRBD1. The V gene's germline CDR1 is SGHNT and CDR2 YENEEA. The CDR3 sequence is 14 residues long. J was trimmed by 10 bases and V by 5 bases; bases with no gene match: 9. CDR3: CASSPSGGVGKLFF. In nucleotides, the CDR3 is TGTGCCAGCAGCCCCTCAGGGGGCGTGGGAAAACTGTTTTTT.

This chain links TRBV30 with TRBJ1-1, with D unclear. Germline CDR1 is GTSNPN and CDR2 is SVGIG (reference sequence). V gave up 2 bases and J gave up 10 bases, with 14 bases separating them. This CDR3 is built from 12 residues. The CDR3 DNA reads TGTGCCTGGAGTAACCCGACGGGTCGAGCTTTCTTT. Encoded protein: CAWSNPTGRAFF. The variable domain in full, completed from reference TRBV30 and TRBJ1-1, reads SQTIHQWPATLVQPVGSPLSLECTVEGTSNPNLYWYRQAAGRGLQLLFYSVGIGQISSEVPQNLSASRPQDRQFILSSKKLLLSDSGFYLCAWSNPTGRAFFGQGTRLTVV.

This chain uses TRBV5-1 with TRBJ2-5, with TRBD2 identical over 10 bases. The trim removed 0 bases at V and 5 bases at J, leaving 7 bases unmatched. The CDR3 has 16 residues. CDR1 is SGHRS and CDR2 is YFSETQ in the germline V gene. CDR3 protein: CASSLASGGGSETQYF. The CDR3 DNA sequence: TGCGCCAGCAGCTTGGCTAGCGGGGGAGGTAGTGAGACCCAGTACTTC.

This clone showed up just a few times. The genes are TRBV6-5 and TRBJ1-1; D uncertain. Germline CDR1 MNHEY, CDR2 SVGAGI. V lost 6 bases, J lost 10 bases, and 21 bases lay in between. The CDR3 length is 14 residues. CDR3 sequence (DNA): TGTGCCAGCAGATCCCCCCCTATCGAAACGGGAGCTTTCTTT. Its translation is CASRSPPIETGAFF.

CDR3 DNA: TGTGCCAGCAGCTTAAACGAGAACAGGGGAAGCAATCAGCCCCAGCATTTT. Translated, it gives CASSLNENRGSNQPQHF. This sequence joins TRBV7-8 and TRBJ1-5; 7 bases are a match to TRBD1. The V gene end was trimmed by 2 bases and the J gene end by 1 base; junction bases not matched to a gene: 8. The CDR3 is made up of 17 amino acids. Germline assignment: CDR1 SGHVS and CDR2 FQNEAQ.

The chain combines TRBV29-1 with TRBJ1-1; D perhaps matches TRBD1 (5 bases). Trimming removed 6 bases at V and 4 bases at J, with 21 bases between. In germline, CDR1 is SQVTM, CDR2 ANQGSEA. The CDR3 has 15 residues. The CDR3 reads CSVAVDRPQFTEAFF. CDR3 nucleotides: TGCAGCGTCGCAGTAGACAGACCCCAATTCACTGAAGCTTTCTTT.

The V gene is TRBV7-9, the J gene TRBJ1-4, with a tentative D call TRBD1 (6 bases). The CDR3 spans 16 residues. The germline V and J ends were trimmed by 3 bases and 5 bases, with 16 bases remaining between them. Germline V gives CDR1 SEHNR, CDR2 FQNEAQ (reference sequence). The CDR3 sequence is CASSFLTGHENEKLFF. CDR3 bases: TGTGCCAGCAGCTTCCTAACGGGACACGAGAATGAAAAACTGTTTTTT.

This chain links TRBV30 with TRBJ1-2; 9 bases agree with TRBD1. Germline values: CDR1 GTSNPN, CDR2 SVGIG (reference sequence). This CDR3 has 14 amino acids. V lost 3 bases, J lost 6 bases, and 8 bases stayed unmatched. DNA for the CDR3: TGTGCCTGGAGGCGGACAGGGGATAAGAATGGCTACACCTTC. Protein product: CAWRRTGDKNGYTF.

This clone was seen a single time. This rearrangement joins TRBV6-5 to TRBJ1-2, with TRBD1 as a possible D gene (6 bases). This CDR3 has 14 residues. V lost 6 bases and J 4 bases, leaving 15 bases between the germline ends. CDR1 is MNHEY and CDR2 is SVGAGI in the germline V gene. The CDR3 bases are TGTGCCAGCAGGACAGGCTCTACCGGCTATGGCTACACCTTC. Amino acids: CASRTGSTGYGYTF.

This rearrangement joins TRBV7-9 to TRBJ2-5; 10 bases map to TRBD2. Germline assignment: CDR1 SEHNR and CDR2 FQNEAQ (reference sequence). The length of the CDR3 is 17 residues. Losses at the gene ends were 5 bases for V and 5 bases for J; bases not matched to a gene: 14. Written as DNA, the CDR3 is TGTGCCAGCAGCCCCTATGTCGGGCTAGCGGGGGTGGAGACCCAGTACTTC. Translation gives CASSPYVGLAGVETQYF.

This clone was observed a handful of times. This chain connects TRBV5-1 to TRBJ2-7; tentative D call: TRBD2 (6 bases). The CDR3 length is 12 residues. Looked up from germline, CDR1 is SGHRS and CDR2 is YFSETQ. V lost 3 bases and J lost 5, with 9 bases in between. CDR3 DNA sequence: TGCGCCAGCAGCTCCGGGGAGGACGAGCAGTACTTC. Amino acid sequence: CASSSGEDEQYF. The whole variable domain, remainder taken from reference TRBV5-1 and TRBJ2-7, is KAGVTQTPRYLIKTRGQQVTLSCSPISGHRSVSWYQQTPGQGLQFLFEYFSETQRNKGNFPGRFSGRQFSNSRSEMNVSTLELGDSALYLCASSSGEDEQYFGPGTRLTVT.

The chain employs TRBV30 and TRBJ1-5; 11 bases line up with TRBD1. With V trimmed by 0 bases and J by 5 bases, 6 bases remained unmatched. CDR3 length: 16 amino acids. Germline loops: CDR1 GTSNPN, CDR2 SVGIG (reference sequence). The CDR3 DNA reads TGTGCCTGGAGTGTAAAGGGACAGGGGGATTATCAGCCCCAGCATTTT. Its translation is CAWSVKGQGDYQPQHF.

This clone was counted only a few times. The CDR3 sequence: CASSPHDGTVNTEAFF. The CDR3 nucleotides read TGTGCCAGCAGCCCTCACGACGGGACAGTCAACACTGAAGCTTTCTTT. This chain connects TRBV4-2 to TRBJ1-1, with TRBD1 identical over 7 bases. The V gene's germline CDR1 is LGHNA and CDR2 YNFKEQ. V trimming: 4 bases; J trimming: 2 bases; junction bases outside the gene matches: 10. The CDR3 runs to 16 residues.